The clone carrying this T cell receptor beta chain has only one observation. Its antigen is unidentified. These data are taken from a study of shared clonotypes between healthy human individuals. CD45RO negativity and positive selection for CCR7 defined naive CD8 cells, a population that excluded terminally differentiated effector memory CD45RA+ cells. Produced via immunoSEQ multiplex PCR; TCRdb's table is partial and in-frame only. The sample carries around 610,000 clones, approximately 96% recorded once. Broader study findings: Tissue TCR repertoires likely differ from these blood-only repertoires. Among non-shared clonotypes, generation probabilities were lower than among those shared by all four donors.

The origin of this receptor is a woman in her 30s in good health. Sequenced: naive CD8+ T cells sorted from blood.

Here the CDR3 reads CASSDGQGTYGYTF. DNA for the CDR3: TGCGCCAGCAGTGACGGTCAGGGGACCTATGGCTACACCTTC. The chain couples TRBV10-1 to TRBJ1-2; D is possibly TRBD1 (6 bases). Trimming took off 3 bases at V and 4 bases at J, with 12 bases between the two ends. This CDR3 comprises 14 residues. The germline CDR1 and CDR2 sequences are WNHNN and SYGVQD (reference sequence).